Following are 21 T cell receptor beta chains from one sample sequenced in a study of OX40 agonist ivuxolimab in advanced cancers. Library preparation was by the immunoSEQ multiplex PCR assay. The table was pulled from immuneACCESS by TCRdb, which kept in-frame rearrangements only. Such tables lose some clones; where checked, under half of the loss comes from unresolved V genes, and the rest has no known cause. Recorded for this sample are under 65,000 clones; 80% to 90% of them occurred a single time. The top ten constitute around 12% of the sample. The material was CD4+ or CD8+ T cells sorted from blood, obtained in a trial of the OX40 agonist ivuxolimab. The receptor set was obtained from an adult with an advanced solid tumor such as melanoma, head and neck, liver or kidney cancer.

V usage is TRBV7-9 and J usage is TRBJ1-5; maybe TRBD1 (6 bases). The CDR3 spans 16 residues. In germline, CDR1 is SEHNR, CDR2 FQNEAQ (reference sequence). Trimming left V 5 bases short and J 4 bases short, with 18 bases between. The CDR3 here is CASSPPDGQPNQPQHF. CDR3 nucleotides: TGTGCCAGCAGCCCTCCAGACGGACAGCCTAATCAGCCCCAGCATTTT.

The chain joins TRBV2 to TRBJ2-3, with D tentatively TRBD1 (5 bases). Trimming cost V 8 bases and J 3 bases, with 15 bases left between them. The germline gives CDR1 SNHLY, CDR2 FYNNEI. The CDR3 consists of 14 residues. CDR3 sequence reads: CASVRQGLTDTQYF. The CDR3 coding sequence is TGTGCCAGCGTCCGGCAGGGCTTGACAGATACGCAGTATTTT.

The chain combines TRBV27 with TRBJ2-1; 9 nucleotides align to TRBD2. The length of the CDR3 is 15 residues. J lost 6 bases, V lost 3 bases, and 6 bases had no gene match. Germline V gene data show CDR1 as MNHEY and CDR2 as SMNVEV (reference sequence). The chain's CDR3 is CASSFGTAGGNEQFF. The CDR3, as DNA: TGTGCCAGCAGTTTTGGGACAGCGGGAGGCAATGAGCAGTTCTTC.

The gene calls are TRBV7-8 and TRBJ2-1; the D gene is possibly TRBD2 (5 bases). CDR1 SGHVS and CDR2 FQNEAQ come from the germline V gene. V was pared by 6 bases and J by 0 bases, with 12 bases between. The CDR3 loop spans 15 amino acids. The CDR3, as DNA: TGTGCCAGCAGGTCTACTAGAAGCTCCTACAATGAGCAGTTCTTC. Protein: CASRSTRSSYNEQFF.

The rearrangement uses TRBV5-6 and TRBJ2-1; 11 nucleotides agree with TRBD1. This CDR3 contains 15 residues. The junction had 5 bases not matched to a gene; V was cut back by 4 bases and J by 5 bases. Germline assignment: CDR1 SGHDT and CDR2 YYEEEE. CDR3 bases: TGTGCCAGCAGCCCGGAGGGACAGGGGGACAATGAGCAGTTCTTC. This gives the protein CASSPEGQGDNEQFF.

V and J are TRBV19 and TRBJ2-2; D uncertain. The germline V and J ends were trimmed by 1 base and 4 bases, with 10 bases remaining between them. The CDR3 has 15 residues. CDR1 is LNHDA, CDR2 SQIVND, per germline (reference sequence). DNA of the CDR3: TGTGCCAGTAGTATAGCGTTTTCTAGCACCGGGGAGCTGTTTTTT. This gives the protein CASSIAFSSTGELFF.

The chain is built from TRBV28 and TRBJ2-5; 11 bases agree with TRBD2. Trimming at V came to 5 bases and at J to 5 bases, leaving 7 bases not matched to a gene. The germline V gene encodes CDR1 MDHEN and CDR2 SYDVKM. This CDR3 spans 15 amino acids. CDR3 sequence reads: CASSPRLAGWETQYF. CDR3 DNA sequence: TGTGCCAGCAGTCCAAGACTAGCGGGATGGGAGACCCAGTACTTC.

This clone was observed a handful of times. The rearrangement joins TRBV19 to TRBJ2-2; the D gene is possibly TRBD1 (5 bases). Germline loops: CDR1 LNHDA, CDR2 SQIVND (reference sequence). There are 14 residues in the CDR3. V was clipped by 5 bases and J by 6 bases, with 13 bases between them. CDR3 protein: CASSGLGVAGELFF. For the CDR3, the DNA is TGTGCCAGTAGTGGGTTAGGGGTGGCCGGGGAGCTGTTTTTT.

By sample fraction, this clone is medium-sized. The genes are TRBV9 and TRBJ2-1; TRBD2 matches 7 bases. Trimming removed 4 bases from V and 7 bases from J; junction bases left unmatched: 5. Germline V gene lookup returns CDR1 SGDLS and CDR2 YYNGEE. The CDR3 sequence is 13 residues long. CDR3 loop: CASSSGGTNEQFF. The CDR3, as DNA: TGTGCCAGCAGCTCGGGGGGTACGAATGAGCAGTTCTTC.

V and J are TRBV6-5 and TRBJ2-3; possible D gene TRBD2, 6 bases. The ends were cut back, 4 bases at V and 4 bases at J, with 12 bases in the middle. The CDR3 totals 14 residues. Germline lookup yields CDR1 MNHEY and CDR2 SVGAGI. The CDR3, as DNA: TGTGCCAGCAGTTTAGTCTGGGGGGCAGATACGCAGTATTTT. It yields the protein CASSLVWGADTQYF.

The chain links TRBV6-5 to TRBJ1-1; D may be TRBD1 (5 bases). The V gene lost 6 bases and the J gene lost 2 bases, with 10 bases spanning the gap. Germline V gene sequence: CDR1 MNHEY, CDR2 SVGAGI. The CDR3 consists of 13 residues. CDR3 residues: CASSGDHNTEAFF. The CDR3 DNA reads TGTGCCAGCAGCGGGGACCACAACACTGAAGCTTTCTTT.

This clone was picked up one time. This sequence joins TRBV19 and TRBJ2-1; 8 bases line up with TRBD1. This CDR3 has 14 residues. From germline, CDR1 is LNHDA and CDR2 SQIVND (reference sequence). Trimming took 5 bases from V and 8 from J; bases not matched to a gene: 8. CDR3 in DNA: TGTGCCAGTAGTCTCCGACAGGGGTGGTATGAGCAGTTCTTC. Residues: CASSLRQGWYEQFF.

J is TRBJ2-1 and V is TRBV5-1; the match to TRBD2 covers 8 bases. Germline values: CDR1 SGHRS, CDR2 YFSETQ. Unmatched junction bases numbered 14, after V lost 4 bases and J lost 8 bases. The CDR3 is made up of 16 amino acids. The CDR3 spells CASSALGSGRSHEQFF. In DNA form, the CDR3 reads TGCGCCAGCAGCGCCCTGGGAAGCGGGAGATCTCATGAGCAGTTCTTC.

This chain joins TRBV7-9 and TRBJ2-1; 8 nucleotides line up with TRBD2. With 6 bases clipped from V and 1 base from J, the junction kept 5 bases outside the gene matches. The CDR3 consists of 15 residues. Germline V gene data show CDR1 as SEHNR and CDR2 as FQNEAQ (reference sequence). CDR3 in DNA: TGTGCCAGCAGGTCTAGCGGGCGATCCTACAATGAGCAGTTCTTC. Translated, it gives CASRSSGRSYNEQFF.

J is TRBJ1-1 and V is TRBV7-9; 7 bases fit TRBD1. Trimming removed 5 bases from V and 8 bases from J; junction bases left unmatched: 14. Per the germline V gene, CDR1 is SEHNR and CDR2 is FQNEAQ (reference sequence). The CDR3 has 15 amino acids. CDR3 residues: CASSAATGKYPEAFF. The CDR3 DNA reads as TGTGCCAGCAGCGCCGCGACAGGGAAATACCCCGAAGCTTTCTTT.

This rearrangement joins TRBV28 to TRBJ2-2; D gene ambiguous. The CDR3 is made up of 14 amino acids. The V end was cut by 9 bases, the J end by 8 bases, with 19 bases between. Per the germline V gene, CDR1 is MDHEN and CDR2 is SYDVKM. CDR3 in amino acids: CASTSPAQPGELFF. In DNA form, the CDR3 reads TGTGCCAGTACCTCGCCGGCTCAACCGGGGGAGCTGTTTTTT.

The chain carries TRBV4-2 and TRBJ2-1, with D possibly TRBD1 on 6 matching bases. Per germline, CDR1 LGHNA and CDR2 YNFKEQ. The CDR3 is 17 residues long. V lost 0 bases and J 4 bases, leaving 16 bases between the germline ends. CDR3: CASSQDRGPTGYNEQFF. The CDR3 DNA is TGTGCCAGCAGCCAAGATAGGGGACCCACAGGGTACAATGAGCAGTTCTTC.

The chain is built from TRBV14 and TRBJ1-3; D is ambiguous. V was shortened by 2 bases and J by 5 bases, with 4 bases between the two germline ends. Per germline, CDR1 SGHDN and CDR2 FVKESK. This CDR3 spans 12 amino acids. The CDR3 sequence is CASSQTRNTIYF. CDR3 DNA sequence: TGTGCCAGCAGCCAAACCCGAAACACCATATATTTT.

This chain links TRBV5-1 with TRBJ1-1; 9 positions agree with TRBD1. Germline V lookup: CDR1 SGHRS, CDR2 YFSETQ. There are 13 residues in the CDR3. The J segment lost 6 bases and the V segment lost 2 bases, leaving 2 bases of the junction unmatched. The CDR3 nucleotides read TGCGCCAGCAGCTTTGGGACAGGGCCTGAAGCTTTCTTT. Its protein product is CASSFGTGPEAFF.

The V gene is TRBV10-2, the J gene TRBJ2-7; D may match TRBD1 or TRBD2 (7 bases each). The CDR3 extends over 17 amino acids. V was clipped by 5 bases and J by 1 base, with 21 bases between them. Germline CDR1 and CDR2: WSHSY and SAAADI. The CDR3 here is CASSFQGRGLRSYEQYF. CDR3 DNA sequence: TGCGCCAGCAGTTTCCAAGGGAGGGGGCTTAGGTCCTACGAGCAGTACTTC.

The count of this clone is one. The CDR3 protein is CASSPLTGIGNTGELFF. The CDR3 nucleotides read TGTGCCAGCAGTCCCCTCACAGGAATAGGGAACACCGGGGAGCTGTTTTTT. The chain employs TRBV7-9 and TRBJ2-2; D is perhaps TRBD1 (5 bases). Germline V lookup: CDR1 SEHNR, CDR2 FQNEAQ (reference sequence). The V end lost 6 bases, the J end lost 1 base, and 18 bases lay between the germline ends. The CDR3 consists of 17 residues.